The T cell receptor (beta chain) under discussion was sequenced for a study of OX40 agonist ivuxolimab in advanced cancers. Study context: Under the entry rules, prior anti-PD-1, anti-PD-L1 or anti-CTLA-4 therapy was allowed, and about 38% had some. Three individuals attained partial responses, comprising one hepatocellular carcinoma case and two cutaneous melanoma cases. Findings of the study overall: Relative to CD4+ cells, CD8+ T cells on average had more expanded clones.

The CDR3 contains 16 residues. The V gene's germline CDR1 is SGDLS and CDR2 YYNGEE. Clones were sequenced by immunoSEQ multiplex PCR, and TCRdb holds only the in-frame ones, with some missing. The sample yields some 52,000 clones, roughly 91% seen once. As to this clone: Its cognate antigen is unknown. At one end, the junction sequence differs from germline, possibly due to a read error.

The chain carries TRBV9 and TRBJ1-5; D is perhaps TRBD1 (5 bases). This sample comprised CD4+ or CD8+ T cells sorted from blood, obtained in a trial of the OX40 agonist ivuxolimab. The TCR was taken from an adult with an advanced solid tumor such as melanoma, head and neck, liver or kidney cancer. Here the CDR3 reads CASSKNGQASNEPQHF. DNA for the CDR3: TGTGCCAGCAGCAAGAACGGACAAGCCTCCAATGAGCCCCAGCATTTT.